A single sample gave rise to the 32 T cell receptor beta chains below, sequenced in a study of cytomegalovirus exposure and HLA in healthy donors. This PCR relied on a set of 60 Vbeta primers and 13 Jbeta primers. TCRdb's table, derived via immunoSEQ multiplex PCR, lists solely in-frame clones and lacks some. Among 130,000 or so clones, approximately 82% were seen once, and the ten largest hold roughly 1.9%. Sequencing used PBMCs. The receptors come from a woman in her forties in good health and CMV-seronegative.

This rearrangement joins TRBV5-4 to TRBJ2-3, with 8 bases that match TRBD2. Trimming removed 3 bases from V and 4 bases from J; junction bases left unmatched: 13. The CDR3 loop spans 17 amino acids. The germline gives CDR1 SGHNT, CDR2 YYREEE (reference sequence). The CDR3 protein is CASSYAGGRGGPDTQYF. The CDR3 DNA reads TGTGCCAGCAGCTACGCGGGGGGTCGGGGGGGCCCAGATACGCAGTATTTT.

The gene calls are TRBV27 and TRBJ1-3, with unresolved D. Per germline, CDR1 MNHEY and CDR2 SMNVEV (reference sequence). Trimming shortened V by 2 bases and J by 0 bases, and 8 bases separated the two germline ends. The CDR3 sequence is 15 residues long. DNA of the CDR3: TGTGCCAGCAGTTTAAACGGGGACTCTGGAAACACCATATATTTT. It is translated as CASSLNGDSGNTIYF.

The CDR3 spells CASSRRQGIFEKLFF. CDR3 nucleotide sequence: TGTGCCAGCAGTCGAAGACAGGGGATATTCGAAAAACTGTTTTTT. The chain combines TRBV27 with TRBJ1-4; TRBD1 aligns across 8 bases. The germline V gene encodes CDR1 MNHEY and CDR2 SMNVEV (reference sequence). The CDR3 covers 15 residues. After removal of 5 bases from V and 8 bases from J, the junction contained 10 bases not matched to a gene.

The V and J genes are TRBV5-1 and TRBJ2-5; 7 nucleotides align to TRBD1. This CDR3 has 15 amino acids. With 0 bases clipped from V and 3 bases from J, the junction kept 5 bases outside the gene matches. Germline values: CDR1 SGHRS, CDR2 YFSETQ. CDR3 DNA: TGCGCCAGCAGCTTGGAGGGGGCAGGGGAAGAGACCCAGTACTTC. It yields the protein CASSLEGAGEETQYF.

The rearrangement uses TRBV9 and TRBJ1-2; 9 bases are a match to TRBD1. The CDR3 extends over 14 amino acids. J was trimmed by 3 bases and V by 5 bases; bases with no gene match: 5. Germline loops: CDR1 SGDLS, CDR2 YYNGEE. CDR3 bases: TGTGCCAGCAGTGACGGGACAGGGCACTATGGCTACACCTTC. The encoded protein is CASSDGTGHYGYTF.

The CDR3 loop is CASSLRDRLGEQYF. Written as DNA, the CDR3 is TGTGCCAGCAGCCTCCGTGACAGGCTGGGAGAGCAGTACTTC. The V call is TRBV5-4, the J call TRBJ2-7; weak D call: TRBD1 (6 bases). V lost 4 bases and J 7 bases, leaving 18 bases between the germline ends. The CDR3 runs 14 residues. The germline CDR1 and CDR2 sequences are SGHNT and YYREEE (reference sequence). The variable domain in full, completed from reference TRBV5-4 and TRBJ2-7, reads ETGVTQSPTHLIKTRGQQVTLRCSSQSGHNTVSWYQQALGQGPQFIFQYYREEENGRGNFPPRFSGLQFPNYSSELNVNALELDDSALYLCASSLRDRLGEQYFGPGTRLTVT.

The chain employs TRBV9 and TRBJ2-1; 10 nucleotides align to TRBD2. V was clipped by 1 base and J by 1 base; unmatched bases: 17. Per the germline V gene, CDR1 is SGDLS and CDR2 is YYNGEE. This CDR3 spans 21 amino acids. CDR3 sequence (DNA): TGTGCCAGCAGCGTAAAATTCGTGGCTAGCGGGAGAAGCATATCCTACAATGAGCAGTTCTTC. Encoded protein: CASSVKFVASGRSISYNEQFF.

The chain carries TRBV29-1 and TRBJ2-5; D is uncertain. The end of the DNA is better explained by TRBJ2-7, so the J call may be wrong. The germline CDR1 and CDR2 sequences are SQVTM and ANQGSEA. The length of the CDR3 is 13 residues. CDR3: CSVALVYSYEQYF. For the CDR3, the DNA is TGCAGCGTTGCTTTGGTTTACTCCTACGAGCAGTACTTC.

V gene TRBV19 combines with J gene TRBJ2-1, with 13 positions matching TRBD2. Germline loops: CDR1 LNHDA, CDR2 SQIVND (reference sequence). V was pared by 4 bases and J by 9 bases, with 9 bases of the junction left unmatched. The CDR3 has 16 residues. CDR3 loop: CASSTRTSGSKIEQFF. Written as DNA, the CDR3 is TGTGCCAGTAGTACTCGGACTAGCGGGAGTAAAATTGAGCAGTTCTTC.

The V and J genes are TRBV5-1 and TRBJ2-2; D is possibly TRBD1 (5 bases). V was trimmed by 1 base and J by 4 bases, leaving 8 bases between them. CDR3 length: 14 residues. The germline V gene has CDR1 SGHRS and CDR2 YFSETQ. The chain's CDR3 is CASSLQGPTGELFF. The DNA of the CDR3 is TGCGCCAGCAGCTTGCAGGGCCCCACCGGGGAGCTGTTTTTT.

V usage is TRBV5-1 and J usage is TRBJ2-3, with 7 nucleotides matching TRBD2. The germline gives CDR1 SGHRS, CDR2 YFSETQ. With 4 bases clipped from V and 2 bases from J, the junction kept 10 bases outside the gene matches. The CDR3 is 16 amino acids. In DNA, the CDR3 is TGCGCCAGCAGCCCGGGTCGGGGGGAGAACACAGATACGCAGTATTTT. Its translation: CASSPGRGENTDTQYF.

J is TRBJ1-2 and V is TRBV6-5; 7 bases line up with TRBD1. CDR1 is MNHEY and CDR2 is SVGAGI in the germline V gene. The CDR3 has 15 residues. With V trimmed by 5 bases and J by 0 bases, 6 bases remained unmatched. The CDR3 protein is CASSPWTGPNYGYTF. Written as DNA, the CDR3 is TGTGCCAGCAGTCCTTGGACAGGCCCTAACTATGGCTACACCTTC.

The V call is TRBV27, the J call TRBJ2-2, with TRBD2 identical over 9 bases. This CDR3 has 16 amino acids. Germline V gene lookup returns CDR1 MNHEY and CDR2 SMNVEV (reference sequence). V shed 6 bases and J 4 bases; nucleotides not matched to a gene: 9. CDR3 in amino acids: CASSPGLASFTGELFF. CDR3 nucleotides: TGTGCCAGCAGCCCTGGACTAGCGAGCTTCACCGGGGAGCTGTTTTTT.

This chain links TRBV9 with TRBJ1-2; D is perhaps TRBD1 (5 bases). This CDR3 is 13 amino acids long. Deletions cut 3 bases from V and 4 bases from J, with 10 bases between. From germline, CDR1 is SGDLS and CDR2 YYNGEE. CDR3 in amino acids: CASSAAGFYGYTF. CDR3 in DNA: TGTGCCAGCAGCGCCGCAGGGTTCTATGGCTACACCTTC.

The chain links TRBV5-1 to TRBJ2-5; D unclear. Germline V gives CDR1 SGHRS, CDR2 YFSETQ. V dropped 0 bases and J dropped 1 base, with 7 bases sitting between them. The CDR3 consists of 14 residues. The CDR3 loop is CASSLERPQETQYF. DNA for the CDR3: TGCGCCAGCAGCTTGGAGAGGCCCCAAGAGACCCAGTACTTC. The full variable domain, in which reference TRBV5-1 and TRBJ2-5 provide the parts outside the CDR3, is KAGVTQTPRYLIKTRGQQVTLSCSPISGHRSVSWYQQTPGQGLQFLFEYFSETQRNKGNFPGRFSGRQFSNSRSEMNVSTLELGDSALYLCASSLERPQETQYFGPGTRLLVL.

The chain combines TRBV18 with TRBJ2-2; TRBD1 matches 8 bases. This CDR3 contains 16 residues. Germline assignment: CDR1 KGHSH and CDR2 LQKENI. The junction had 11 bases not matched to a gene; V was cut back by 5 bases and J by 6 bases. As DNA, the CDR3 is TGTGCCAGCTCAAGGTCTGCAGGGGGCGTCGCCGGGGAGCTGTTTTTT. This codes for CASSRSAGGVAGELFF.

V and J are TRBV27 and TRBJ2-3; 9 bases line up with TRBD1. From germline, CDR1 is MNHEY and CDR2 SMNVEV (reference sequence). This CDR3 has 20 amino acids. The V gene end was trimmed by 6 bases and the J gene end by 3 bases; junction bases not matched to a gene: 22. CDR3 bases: TGTGCCAGCAGCCCCTTACGGACAGGGGATCCTAGGAGGCTGACAGATACGCAGTATTTT. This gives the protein CASSPLRTGDPRRLTDTQYF.

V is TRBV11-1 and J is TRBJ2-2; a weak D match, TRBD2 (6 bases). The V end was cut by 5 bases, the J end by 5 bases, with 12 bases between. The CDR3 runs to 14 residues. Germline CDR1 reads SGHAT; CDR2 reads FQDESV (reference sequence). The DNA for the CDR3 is TGTGCCAGCAGCGGGGGGAGGAATACCGGGGAGCTGTTTTTT. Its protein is CASSGGRNTGELFF. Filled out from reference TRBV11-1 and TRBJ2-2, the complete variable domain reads EAEVAQSPRYKITEKSQAVAFWCDPISGHATLYWYRQILGQGPELLVQFQDESVVDDSQLPKDRFSAERLKGVDSTLKIQPAELGDSAMYLCASSGGRNTGELFFGEGSRLTVL.

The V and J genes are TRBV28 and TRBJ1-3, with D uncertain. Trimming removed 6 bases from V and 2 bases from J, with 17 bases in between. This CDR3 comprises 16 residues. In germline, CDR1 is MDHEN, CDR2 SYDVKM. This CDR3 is CASSPDGSRPGNTIYF. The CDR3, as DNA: TGTGCCAGCAGCCCAGATGGGTCCAGGCCTGGAAACACCATATATTTT.

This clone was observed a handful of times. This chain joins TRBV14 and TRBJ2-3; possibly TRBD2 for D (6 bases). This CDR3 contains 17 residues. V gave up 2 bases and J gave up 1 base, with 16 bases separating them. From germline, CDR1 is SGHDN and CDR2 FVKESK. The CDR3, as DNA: TGTGCCAGCAGCCAACGCATGGGACTCCATGGCACAGATACGCAGTATTTT. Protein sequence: CASSQRMGLHGTDTQYF.

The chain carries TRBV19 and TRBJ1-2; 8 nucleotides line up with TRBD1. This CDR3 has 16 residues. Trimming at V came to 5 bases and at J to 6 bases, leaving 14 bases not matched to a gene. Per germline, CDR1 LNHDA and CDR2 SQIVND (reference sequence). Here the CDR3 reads CASSFPGTGNLHGYTF. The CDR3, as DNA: TGTGCCAGTAGTTTTCCAGGGACAGGCAATCTTCATGGCTACACCTTC.

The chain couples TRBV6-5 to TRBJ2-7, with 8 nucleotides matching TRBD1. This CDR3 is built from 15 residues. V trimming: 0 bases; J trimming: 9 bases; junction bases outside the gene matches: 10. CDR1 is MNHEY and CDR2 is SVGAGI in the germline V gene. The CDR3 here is CASSYSYRGAVGQYF. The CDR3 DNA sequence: TGTGCCAGCAGTTACTCTTACAGGGGGGCTGTCGGGCAGTACTTC.

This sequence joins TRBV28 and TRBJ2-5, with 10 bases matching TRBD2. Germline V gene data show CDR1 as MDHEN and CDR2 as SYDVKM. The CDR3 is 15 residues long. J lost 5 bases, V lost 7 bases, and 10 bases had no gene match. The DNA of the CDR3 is TGTGCCAGCACCCCCGGCCTAGCGGGAGTCGAGACCCAGTACTTC. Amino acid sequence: CASTPGLAGVETQYF.

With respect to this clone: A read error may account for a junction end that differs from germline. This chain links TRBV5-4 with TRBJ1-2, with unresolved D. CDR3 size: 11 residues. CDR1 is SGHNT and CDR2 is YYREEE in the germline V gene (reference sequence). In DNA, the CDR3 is TGTGCCAGCAGCTTGGGCTCAGTCAGTTCCTTC. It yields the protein CASSLGSVSSF.

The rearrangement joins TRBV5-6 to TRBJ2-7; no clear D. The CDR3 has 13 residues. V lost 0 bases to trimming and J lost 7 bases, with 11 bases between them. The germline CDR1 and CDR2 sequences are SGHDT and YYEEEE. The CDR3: CASSLGWVREQYF. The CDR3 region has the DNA TGTGCCAGCAGCTTGGGATGGGTGAGGGAGCAGTACTTC.

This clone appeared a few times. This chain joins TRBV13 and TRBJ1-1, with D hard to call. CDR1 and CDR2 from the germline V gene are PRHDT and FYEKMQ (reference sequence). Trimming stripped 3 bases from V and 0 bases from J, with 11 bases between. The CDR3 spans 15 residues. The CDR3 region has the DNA TGTGCCAGCAGCTTCGGGTGGTCGATGAACACTGAAGCTTTCTTT. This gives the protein CASSFGWSMNTEAFF.

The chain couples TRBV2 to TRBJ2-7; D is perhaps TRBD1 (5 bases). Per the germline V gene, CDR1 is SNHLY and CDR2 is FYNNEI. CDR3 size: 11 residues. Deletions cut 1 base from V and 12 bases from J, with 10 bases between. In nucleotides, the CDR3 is TGTGCCAGCAGTGAAGTGGGGCACCCGTACTTC. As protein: CASSEVGHPYF.

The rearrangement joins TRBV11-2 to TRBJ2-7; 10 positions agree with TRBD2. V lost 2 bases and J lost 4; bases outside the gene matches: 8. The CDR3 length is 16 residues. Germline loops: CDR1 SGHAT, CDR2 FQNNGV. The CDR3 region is CASSLKAGGPVYEQYF. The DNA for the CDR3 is TGTGCCAGCAGCTTAAAAGCGGGAGGGCCGGTGTACGAGCAGTACTTC.

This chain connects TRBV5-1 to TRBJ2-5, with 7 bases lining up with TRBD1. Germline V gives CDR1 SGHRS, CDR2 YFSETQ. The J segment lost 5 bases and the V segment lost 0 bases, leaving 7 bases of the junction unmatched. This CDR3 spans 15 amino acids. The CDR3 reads CASSLARQGLETQYF. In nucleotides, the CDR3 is TGCGCCAGCAGCTTGGCCCGACAGGGTTTGGAGACCCAGTACTTC. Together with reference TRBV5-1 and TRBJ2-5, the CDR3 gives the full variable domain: KAGVTQTPRYLIKTRGQQVTLSCSPISGHRSVSWYQQTPGQGLQFLFEYFSETQRNKGNFPGRFSGRQFSNSRSEMNVSTLELGDSALYLCASSLARQGLETQYFGPGTRLLVL.

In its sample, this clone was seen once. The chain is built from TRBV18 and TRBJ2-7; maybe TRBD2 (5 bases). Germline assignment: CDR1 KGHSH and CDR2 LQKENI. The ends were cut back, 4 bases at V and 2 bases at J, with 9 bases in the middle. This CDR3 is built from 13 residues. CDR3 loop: CASSLDGAYEQYF. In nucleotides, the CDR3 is TGTGCCAGCTCACTCGACGGGGCCTACGAGCAGTACTTC. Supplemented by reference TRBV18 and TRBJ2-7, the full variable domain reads NAGVMQNPRHLVRRRGQEARLRCSPMKGHSHVYWYRQLPEEGLKFMVYLQKENIIDESGMPKERFSAEFPKEGPSILRIQQVVRGDSAAYFCASSLDGAYEQYFGPGTRLTVT.

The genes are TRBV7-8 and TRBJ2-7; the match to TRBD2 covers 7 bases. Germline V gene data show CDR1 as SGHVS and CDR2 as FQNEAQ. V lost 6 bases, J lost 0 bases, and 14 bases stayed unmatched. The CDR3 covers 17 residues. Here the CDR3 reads CASSPDLRREYSYEQYF. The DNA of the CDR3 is TGTGCCAGCAGTCCGGACCTGAGGCGGGAGTACTCCTACGAGCAGTACTTC.

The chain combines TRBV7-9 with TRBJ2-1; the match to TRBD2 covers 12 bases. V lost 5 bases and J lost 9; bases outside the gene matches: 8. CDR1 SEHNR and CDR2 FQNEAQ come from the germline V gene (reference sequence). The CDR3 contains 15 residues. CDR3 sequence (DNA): TGTGCCAGCAGCCTGGCGGGACTAGCGGGCGGTGAGCAGTTCTTC. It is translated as CASSLAGLAGGEQFF.